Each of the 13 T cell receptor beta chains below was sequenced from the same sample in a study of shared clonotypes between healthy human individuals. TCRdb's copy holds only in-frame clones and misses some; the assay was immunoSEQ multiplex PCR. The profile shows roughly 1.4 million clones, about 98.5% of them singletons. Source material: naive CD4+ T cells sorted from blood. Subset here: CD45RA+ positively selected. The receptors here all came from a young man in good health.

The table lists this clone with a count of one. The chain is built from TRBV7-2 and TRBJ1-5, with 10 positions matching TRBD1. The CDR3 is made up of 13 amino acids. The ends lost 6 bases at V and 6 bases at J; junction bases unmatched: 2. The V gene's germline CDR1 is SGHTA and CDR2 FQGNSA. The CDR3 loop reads CASSGDRGQPQHF. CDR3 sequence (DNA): TGTGCCAGCAGTGGGGACAGGGGTCAGCCCCAGCATTTT.

CDR3 sequence (DNA): TGTGCCAGCAGTTACAGAAATCAGCCCCAGCATTTT. Translating gives CASSYRNQPQHF. This rearrangement joins TRBV28 to TRBJ1-5, with no clear D. Between the trimmed V and J ends, which lost 4 bases and 4 bases, there was a span of 5 bases. This CDR3 has 12 residues. Germline V gene lookup returns CDR1 MDHEN and CDR2 SYDVKM.

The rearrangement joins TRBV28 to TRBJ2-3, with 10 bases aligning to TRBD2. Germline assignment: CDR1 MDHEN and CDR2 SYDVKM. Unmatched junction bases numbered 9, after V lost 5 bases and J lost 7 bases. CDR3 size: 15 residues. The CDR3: CASSPYSGRTNTQYF. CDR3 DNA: TGTGCCAGCAGTCCCTATAGCGGGAGGACTAATACGCAGTATTTT.

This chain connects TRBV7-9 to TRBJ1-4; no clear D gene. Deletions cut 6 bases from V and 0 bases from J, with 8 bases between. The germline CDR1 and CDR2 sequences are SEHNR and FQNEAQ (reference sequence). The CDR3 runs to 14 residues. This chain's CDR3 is CASRYSATNEKLFF. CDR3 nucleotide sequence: TGTGCCAGCAGGTACTCTGCAACTAATGAAAAACTGTTTTTT.

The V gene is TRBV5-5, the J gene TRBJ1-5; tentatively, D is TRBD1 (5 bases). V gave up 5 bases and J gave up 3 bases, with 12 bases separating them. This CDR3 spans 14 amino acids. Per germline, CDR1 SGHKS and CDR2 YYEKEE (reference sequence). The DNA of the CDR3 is TGTGCCAGCAGTTTTCGGGGCAACAATCAGCCCCAGCATTTT. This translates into CASSFRGNNQPQHF.

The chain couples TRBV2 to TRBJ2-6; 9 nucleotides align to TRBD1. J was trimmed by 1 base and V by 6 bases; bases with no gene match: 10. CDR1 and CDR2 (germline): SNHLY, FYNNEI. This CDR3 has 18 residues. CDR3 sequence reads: CASSEGQGLASGANVLTF. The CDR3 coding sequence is TGTGCCAGCAGCGAGGGACAGGGTTTGGCATCTGGGGCCAACGTCCTGACTTTC.

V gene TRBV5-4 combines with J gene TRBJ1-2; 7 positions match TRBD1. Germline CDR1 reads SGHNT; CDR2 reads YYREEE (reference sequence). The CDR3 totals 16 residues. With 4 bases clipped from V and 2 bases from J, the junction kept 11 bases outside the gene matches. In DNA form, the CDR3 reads TGTGCCAGCAGCCAGGGACAGCCCGGACTAAACTATGGCTACACCTTC. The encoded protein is CASSQGQPGLNYGYTF.

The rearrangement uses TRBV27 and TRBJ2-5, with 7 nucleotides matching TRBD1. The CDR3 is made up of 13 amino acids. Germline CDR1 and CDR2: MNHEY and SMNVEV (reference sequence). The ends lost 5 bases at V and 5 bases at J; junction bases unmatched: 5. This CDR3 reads CASSPTGSETQYF. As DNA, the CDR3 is TGTGCCAGCAGTCCGACAGGGTCCGAGACCCAGTACTTC.

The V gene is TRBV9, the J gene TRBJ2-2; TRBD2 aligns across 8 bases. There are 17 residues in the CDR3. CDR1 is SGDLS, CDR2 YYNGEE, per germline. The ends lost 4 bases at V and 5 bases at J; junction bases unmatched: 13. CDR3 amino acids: CASSPDGLRGATGELFF. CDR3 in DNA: TGTGCCAGCAGCCCAGACGGGCTGCGGGGGGCGACCGGGGAGCTGTTTTTT.

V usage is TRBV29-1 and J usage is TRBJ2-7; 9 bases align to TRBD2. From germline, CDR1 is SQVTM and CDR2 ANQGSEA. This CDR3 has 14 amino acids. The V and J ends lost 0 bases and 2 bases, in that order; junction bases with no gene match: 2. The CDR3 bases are TGCAGCGTTGAAGAGTCTAGCGGGACCTACGAGCAGTACTTC. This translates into CSVEESSGTYEQYF.

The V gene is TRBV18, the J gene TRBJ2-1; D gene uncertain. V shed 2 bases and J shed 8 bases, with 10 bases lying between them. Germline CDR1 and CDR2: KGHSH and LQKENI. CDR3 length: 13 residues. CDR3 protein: CASSPDPGYEQFF. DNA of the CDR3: TGTGCCAGCTCACCAGACCCCGGGTATGAGCAGTTCTTC.

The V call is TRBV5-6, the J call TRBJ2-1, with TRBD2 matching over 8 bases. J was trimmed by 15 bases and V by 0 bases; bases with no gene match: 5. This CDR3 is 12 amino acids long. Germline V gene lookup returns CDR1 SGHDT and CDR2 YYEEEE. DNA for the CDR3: TGTGCCAGCAGCTTGGGCGGGAGGCGGACGTTCTTC. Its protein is CASSLGGRRTFF.

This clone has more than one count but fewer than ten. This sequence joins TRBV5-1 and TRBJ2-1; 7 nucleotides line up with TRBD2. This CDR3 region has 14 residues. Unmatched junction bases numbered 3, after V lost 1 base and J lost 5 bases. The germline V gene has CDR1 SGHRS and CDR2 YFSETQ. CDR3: CASSLTSANNEQFF. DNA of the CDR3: TGCGCCAGCAGCTTGACTAGCGCTAACAATGAGCAGTTCTTC.